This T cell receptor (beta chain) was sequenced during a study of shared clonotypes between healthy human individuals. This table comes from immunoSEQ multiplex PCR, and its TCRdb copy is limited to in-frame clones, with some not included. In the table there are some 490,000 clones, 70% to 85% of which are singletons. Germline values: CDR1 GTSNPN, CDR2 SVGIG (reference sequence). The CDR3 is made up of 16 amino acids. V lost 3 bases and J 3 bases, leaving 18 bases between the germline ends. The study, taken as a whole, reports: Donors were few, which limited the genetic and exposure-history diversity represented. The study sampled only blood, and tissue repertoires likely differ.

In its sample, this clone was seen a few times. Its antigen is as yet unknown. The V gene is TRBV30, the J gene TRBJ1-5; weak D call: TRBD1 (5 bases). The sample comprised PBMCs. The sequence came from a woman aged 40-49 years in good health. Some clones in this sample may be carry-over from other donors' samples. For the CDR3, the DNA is TGTGCCTGGAGCCTCGACCCGGGGGTATCCAATCAGCCCCAGCATTTT. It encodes CAWSLDPGVSNQPQHF.